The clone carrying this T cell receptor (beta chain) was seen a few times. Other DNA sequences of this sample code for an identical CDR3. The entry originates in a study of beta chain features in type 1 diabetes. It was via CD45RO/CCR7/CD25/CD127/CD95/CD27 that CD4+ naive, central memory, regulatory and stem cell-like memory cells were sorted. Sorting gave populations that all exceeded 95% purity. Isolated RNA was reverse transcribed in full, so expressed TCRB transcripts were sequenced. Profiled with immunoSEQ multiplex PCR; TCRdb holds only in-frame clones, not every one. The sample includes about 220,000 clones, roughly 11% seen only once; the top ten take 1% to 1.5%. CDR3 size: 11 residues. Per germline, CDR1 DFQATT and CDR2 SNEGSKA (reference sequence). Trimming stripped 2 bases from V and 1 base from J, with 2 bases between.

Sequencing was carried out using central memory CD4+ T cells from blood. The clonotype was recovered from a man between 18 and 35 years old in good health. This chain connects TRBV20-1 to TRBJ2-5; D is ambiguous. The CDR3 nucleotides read TGCAGTGCTAGACCCCAAGAGACCCAGTACTTC. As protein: CSARPQETQYF.